This TCR beta chain derives from a study of shared clonotypes between healthy human individuals. General study points: Naive subsets generally had larger estimated richness than memory subsets.

A note on this clone: Antigen specificity is unknown.

The table came from immunoSEQ multiplex PCR; TCRdb's copy has only in-frame clones and leaves some out. The table includes 2.3 million or so clones, over 85% detected once. V was pared by 5 bases and J by 0 bases, with 10 bases between. Germline V lookup: CDR1 LNHDA, CDR2 SQIVND (reference sequence). The CDR3 is made up of 14 amino acids. Specimen: naive CD4+ T cells from PBMCs. Subset given: CD45RA+ positively selected. V usage is TRBV19 and J usage is TRBJ1-1, with D possibly TRBD1 on 5 matching bases. This TCR was sampled from a man aged 18 to 30 in good health. Some clones in this sample may be carry-over from other donors' samples. In DNA, the CDR3 is TGTGCCAGTAGTCTGGGACGGATGAACACTGAAGCTTTCTTT. Protein sequence: CASSLGRMNTEAFF. Together with reference TRBV19 and TRBJ1-1, the CDR3 gives the full variable domain: DGGITQSPKYLFRKEGQNVTLSCEQNLNHDAMYWYRQDPGQGLRLIYYSQIVNDFQKGDIAEGYSVSREKKESFPLTVTSAQKNPTAFYLCASSLGRMNTEAFFGQGTRLTVV.